A single sample is the source of the 5 T cell receptor beta chains below, sequenced in a study of CD4 T cells in relation to SARS-CoV-2 and coronaviruses. This table comes from immunoSEQ multiplex PCR, and its TCRdb copy is limited to in-frame clones, with some not included. This table has roughly 21,000 clones, around three quarters appearing once. The unexposed donors gave CD4+ T cells in about 2011-2018, prior to COVID-19. CD4+ T cells were isolated from the cells after about nine days of culture. Antigens for these TCRs are unknown. The sample taken for sequencing was CD4+ T cells from PBMCs, cultured in vitro. These receptors were obtained from a human donor in good health.

This clone occurred a few times. The genes are TRBV18 and TRBJ1-1; 8 positions match TRBD1. The CDR3 covers 13 residues. Germline V lookup: CDR1 KGHSH, CDR2 LQKENI. V dropped 4 bases and J dropped 4; count of bases not matched to a gene: 2. As DNA, the CDR3 is TGTGCCAGCTCACTTGACAGGGGCACTGAAGCTTTCTTT. Residues: CASSLDRGTEAFF.

The genes are TRBV7-2 and TRBJ2-3; 12 bases are shared with TRBD2. The CDR3 loop spans 17 amino acids. Germline CDR1 is SGHTA and CDR2 is FQGNSA. Trimming took 1 base from V and 5 from J; bases not matched to a gene: 7. This chain's CDR3 is CASSLDLAGGRRDTQYF. The CDR3 DNA is TGTGCCAGCAGCTTAGATCTAGCGGGAGGGCGAAGAGATACGCAGTATTTT. The entire variable domain, with the rest obtained from reference TRBV7-2 and TRBJ2-3, is as follows: GAGVSQSPSNKVTEKGKDVELRCDPISGHTALYWYRQSLGQGLEFLIYFQGNSAPDKSGLPSDRFSAERTGGSVSTLTIQRTQQEDSAVYLCASSLDLAGGRRDTQYFGPGTRLTVL.

This rearrangement joins TRBV2 to TRBJ1-2, with D maybe TRBD1 (5 bases). V was cut by 7 bases and J by 8 bases, with 20 bases left in between. The germline CDR1 and CDR2 sequences are SNHLY and FYNNEI. The CDR3 has 14 residues. CDR3 bases: TGTGCCAGCAAGTTAATTGGGGGTAGTAAGGGCTACACCTTC. It translates to CASKLIGGSKGYTF.

The chain combines TRBV6-2 or TRBV6-3 with TRBJ2-7, with D tentatively TRBD1 (6 bases). The CDR3 is 14 residues long. Trimming stripped 5 bases from V and 12 bases from J, with 23 bases between. The germline V gene has CDR1 MNHEY and CDR2 SVGEGT. The CDR3 loop is CASSPPGETGRPYF. CDR3 nucleotides: TGTGCCAGCAGTCCACCGGGTGAGACAGGACGGCCGTACTTC.

The rearrangement links TRBV19 to TRBJ2-1, with 14 bases that match TRBD2. Trimming removed 9 bases from V and 12 bases from J; junction bases left unmatched: 10. Germline V gene data show CDR1 as LNHDA and CDR2 as SQIVND (reference sequence). The CDR3 contains 14 residues. The CDR3 DNA reads TGTGCCAGCACCTCCGGGACTAGCGGGAGTAGGCAGTTCTTC. This sequence encodes CASTSGTSGSRQFF.